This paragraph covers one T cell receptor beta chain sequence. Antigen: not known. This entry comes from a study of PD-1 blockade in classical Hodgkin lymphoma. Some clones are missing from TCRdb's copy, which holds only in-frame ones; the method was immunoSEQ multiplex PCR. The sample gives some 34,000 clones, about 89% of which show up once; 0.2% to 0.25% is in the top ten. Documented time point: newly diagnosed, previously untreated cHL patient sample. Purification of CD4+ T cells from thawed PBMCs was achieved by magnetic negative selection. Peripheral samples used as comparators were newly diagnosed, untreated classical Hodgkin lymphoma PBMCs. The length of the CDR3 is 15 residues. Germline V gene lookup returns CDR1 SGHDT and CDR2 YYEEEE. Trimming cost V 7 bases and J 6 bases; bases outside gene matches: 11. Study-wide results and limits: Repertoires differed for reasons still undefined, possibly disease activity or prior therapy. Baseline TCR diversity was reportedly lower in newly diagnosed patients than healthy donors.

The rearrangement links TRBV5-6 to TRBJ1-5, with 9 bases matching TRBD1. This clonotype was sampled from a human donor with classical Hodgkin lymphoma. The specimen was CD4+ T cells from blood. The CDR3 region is CASQSGTGRTQPQHF. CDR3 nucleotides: TGTGCCAGCCAATCCGGGACAGGGAGGACTCAGCCCCAGCATTTT.